The 22 T cell receptor beta chains reported below all come from one sample, sequenced in a study of cytomegalovirus exposure and HLA in healthy donors. The PCR employed 60 Vbeta primers together with 13 Jbeta primers. Sequenced by immunoSEQ multiplex PCR; TCRdb stores in-frame clones only, minus some. The data show 100,000 to 150,000 clones, roughly 80% seen once. The sequenced material came from PBMCs. These receptors all come from a woman in her forties in good health and CMV-seropositive.

This clone was counted a single time. The chain joins TRBV19 to TRBJ1-5, with 9 positions matching TRBD1. With 2 bases clipped from V and 5 bases from J, the junction kept 7 bases outside the gene matches. The CDR3 runs 16 residues. CDR1 and CDR2 (germline): LNHDA, SQIVND (reference sequence). The CDR3 DNA is TGTGCCAGTAGTATATACAGGGGGCCGGGCGATCAGCCCCAGCATTTT. Translated: CASSIYRGPGDQPQHF. The full variable domain, rest sourced from reference TRBV19 and TRBJ1-5, is DGGITQSPKYLFRKEGQNVTLSCEQNLNHDAMYWYRQDPGQGLRLIYYSQIVNDFQKGDIAEGYSVSREKKESFPLTVTSAQKNPTAFYLCASSIYRGPGDQPQHFGDGTRLSIL.

The V and J genes are TRBV11-2 and TRBJ1-1, with TRBD1 matching 8 bases. The CDR3 spans 14 residues. The germline gives CDR1 SGHAT, CDR2 FQNNGV. V gave up 3 bases and J gave up 2 bases; unmatched junction bases: 2. The CDR3 DNA sequence: TGTGCCAGCAGCTTGGGACAGGCAAACACTGAAGCTTTCTTT. This translates into CASSLGQANTEAFF.

The chain uses TRBV10-1 and TRBJ2-7, with D hard to call. V lost 2 bases, J lost 2 bases, and 7 bases lay in between. This CDR3 is built from 13 residues. The germline CDR1 and CDR2 sequences are WNHNN and SYGVQD (reference sequence). CDR3 loop: CASSEGQAYEQYF. Written as DNA, the CDR3 is TGCGCCAGCAGTGAGGGGCAGGCCTACGAGCAGTACTTC.

This sequence joins TRBV18 and TRBJ1-2, with D tentatively TRBD1 (5 bases). The CDR3 extends over 13 amino acids. V was shortened by 6 bases and J by 4 bases, with 12 bases between the two germline ends. Germline V gene data show CDR1 as KGHSH and CDR2 as LQKENI. The CDR3 reads CASSSRGIYGYTF. The CDR3 DNA sequence: TGTGCCAGCTCTTCGCGGGGGATCTATGGCTACACCTTC.

The rearrangement links TRBV6-5 to TRBJ1-2, with 8 bases that match TRBD1. Trimming took 0 bases from V and 11 from J; bases not matched to a gene: 5. CDR1 is MNHEY, CDR2 SVGAGI, per germline. The CDR3 runs 13 residues. CDR3 nucleotides: TGTGCCAGCAGTTACTCCCGGGACAGGCCTTACACCTTC. This codes for CASSYSRDRPYTF.

This clone has a handful of counts. The chain couples TRBV25-1 to TRBJ1-1; the match to TRBD1 covers 9 bases. Germline V gene sequence: CDR1 MGHDK, CDR2 SYGVNS. J gave up 1 base and V 3 bases, and 3 bases lay outside the gene matches. The CDR3 covers 15 residues. The CDR3 reads CASSEGQGGNTEAFF. The CDR3 region has the DNA TGTGCCAGCAGTGAGGGACAGGGTGGGAACACTGAAGCTTTCTTT. Combining the CDR3 with reference TRBV25-1 and TRBJ1-1 gives the whole variable domain EADIYQTPRYLVIGTGKKITLECSQTMGHDKMYWYQQDPGMELHLIHYSYGVNSTEKGDLSSESTVSRIRTEHFPLTLESARPSHTSQYLCASSEGQGGNTEAFFGQGTRLTVV.

The chain recombines TRBV7-9 with TRBJ2-7; 10 bases are a match to TRBD2. This CDR3 has 15 residues. Germline V gene lookup returns CDR1 SEHNR and CDR2 FQNEAQ (reference sequence). V trimming: 5 bases; J trimming: 1 base; junction bases outside the gene matches: 5. This CDR3 is CASSGRTSGSYEQYF. CDR3 sequence (DNA): TGTGCCAGCAGCGGCCGGACTAGCGGTTCCTACGAGCAGTACTTC.

The chain uses TRBV5-1 and TRBJ2-7; 8 nucleotides align to TRBD2. This CDR3 is 13 amino acids long. In germline, CDR1 is SGHRS, CDR2 YFSETQ. Trimming removed 5 bases from V and 4 bases from J; junction bases left unmatched: 5. The CDR3 DNA is TGCGCCAGCAGACTAGCGGACCAGTACGAGCAGTACTTC. This sequence encodes CASRLADQYEQYF.

The genes are TRBV30 and TRBJ1-5; maybe TRBD1 (6 bases). Trimming removed 0 bases at V and 6 bases at J, with 12 bases between. CDR1 GTSNPN and CDR2 SVGIG come from the germline V gene (reference sequence). The CDR3 runs to 14 residues. The CDR3 DNA reads as TGTGCCTGGAGTGTACTTGGGGGCGGTCAGCCCCAGCATTTT. Its protein product is CAWSVLGGGQPQHF.

This clone has only a few counts. The chain carries TRBV6-5 and TRBJ1-1, with TRBD1 matching 10 bases. J was trimmed by 12 bases and V by 0 bases; bases with no gene match: 7. The CDR3 contains 14 residues. The germline V gene has CDR1 MNHEY and CDR2 SVGAGI. The CDR3 protein is CASSYSWRTGGTFF. The CDR3 DNA follows: TGTGCCAGCAGTTACTCATGGAGGACAGGGGGAACTTTCTTT.

V and J are TRBV10-3 and TRBJ1-2; 8 positions agree with TRBD1. Germline V gene sequence: CDR1 ENHRY, CDR2 SYGVKD. The CDR3 loop spans 14 amino acids. V shed 2 bases and J 9 bases; nucleotides not matched to a gene: 8. CDR3 sequence (DNA): TGTGCCATCAGTGAGGGGACAGGAGAAGGGAGCTACACCTTC. Protein product: CAISEGTGEGSYTF.

This chain connects TRBV4-1 to TRBJ1-1; the D is unclear. The CDR3 loop spans 12 amino acids. Germline V gene lookup returns CDR1 MGHRA and CDR2 YSYEKL. The V end was cut by 4 bases, the J end by 0 bases, with 3 bases between. The DNA for the CDR3 is TGCGCCAGCAGCCGCGTGAACACTGAAGCTTTCTTT. As protein: CASSRVNTEAFF.

This clone was observed a few times. This chain links TRBV5-1 with TRBJ2-2; 10 positions agree with TRBD1. The CDR3 has 15 amino acids. Unmatched junction bases numbered 7, after V lost 4 bases and J lost 7 bases. CDR1 is SGHRS, CDR2 YFSETQ, per germline. The CDR3 DNA is TGCGCCAGCAGCCGACAGGGGGCGACGGACGGGGAGCTGTTTTTT. Translation gives CASSRQGATDGELFF.

The V gene is TRBV4-2, the J gene TRBJ2-1, with D perhaps TRBD2 (6 bases). The CDR3 covers 14 residues. V shed 1 base and J shed 6 bases, with 10 bases lying between them. Per the germline V gene, CDR1 is LGHNA and CDR2 is YNFKEQ. The CDR3: CASSQATSSNEQFF. The DNA of the CDR3 is TGTGCCAGCAGCCAAGCTACTAGCAGCAATGAGCAGTTCTTC.

The chain is built from TRBV27 and TRBJ2-7; 13 bases agree with TRBD2. The germline V gene has CDR1 MNHEY and CDR2 SMNVEV (reference sequence). This CDR3 has 18 amino acids. After removal of 6 bases from V and 1 base from J, the junction contained 12 bases not matched to a gene. CDR3 sequence (DNA): TGTGCCAGCAGGGGGACCGGGACTAGCGGGACAGAATCCTACGAGCAGTACTTC. Its protein product is CASRGTGTSGTESYEQYF.

The V and J genes are TRBV4-1 and TRBJ2-1, with TRBD2 identical over 7 bases. This CDR3 is 16 amino acids long. The germline V gene has CDR1 MGHRA and CDR2 YSYEKL. V lost 1 base, J lost 6 bases, and 9 bases stayed unmatched. The CDR3 DNA reads TGCGCCAGCAGCCAAGTATGGCGGGAGCTATTCAATGAGCAGTTCTTC. Translation: CASSQVWRELFNEQFF.

This chain links TRBV7-3 with TRBJ2-1; 14 bases line up with TRBD2. The CDR3 sequence is 16 residues long. Trimming removed 5 bases from V and 6 bases from J; junction bases left unmatched: 6. Germline CDR1 is SGHTA and CDR2 is FQGTGA. The CDR3 DNA reads TGTGCCAGCAGCCCCCAGGGACTAGCGGGAGTCAATGAGCAGTTCTTC. Its protein product is CASSPQGLAGVNEQFF.

V is TRBV27 and J is TRBJ2-1, with 13 bases fitting TRBD2. The CDR3 consists of 14 residues. V dropped 4 bases and J dropped 9; count of bases not matched to a gene: 3. Germline assignment: CDR1 MNHEY and CDR2 SMNVEV (reference sequence). CDR3 amino acids: CASSWTSGRSEQFF. CDR3 DNA: TGTGCCAGCAGTTGGACTAGCGGGAGAAGTGAGCAGTTCTTC.

The V gene is TRBV2, the J gene TRBJ2-1, with 9 bases lining up with TRBD2. The CDR3 is 14 residues long. Germline V lookup: CDR1 SNHLY, CDR2 FYNNEI. The junction had 7 bases not matched to a gene; V was cut back by 11 bases and J by 2 bases. The CDR3 spells CAGGASGTYNEQFF. The DNA of the CDR3 is TGTGCCGGCGGGGCTAGCGGGACCTACAATGAGCAGTTCTTC.

This clone was detected a few times. This chain joins TRBV5-4 and TRBJ2-7, with D possibly TRBD2 on 6 matching bases. The V end lost 3 bases, the J end lost 4 bases, and 11 bases lay between the germline ends. Germline values: CDR1 SGHNT, CDR2 YYREEE (reference sequence). This CDR3 comprises 13 residues. CDR3 nucleotides: TGTGCCAGCAGCTCGGGACTGCATTACGAGCAGTACTTC. It encodes CASSSGLHYEQYF.

In regard to this clone: Different DNA sequences within this sample yield the same CDR3. This sequence joins TRBV7-8 and TRBJ2-7, with 7 positions matching TRBD1. Germline loops: CDR1 SGHVS, CDR2 FQNEAQ. The CDR3 is made up of 14 amino acids. The V and J ends lost 3 bases and 0 bases, in that order; junction bases with no gene match: 2. The CDR3 region has the DNA TGTGCCAGCAGCTTCAGGGGGAGCTCCTACGAGCAGTACTTC. Translated: CASSFRGSSYEQYF. The variable domain in full, completed from reference TRBV7-8 and TRBJ2-7, reads GAGVSQSPRYKVAKRGQDVALRCDPISGHVSLFWYQQALGQGPEFLTYFQNEAQLDKSGLPSDRFFAERPEGSVSTLKIQRTQQEDSAVYLCASSFRGSSYEQYFGPGTRLTVT.

The rearrangement links TRBV5-1 to TRBJ1-4; possibly TRBD1 for D (5 bases). CDR1 and CDR2 (germline): SGHRS, YFSETQ. V lost 5 bases to trimming and J lost 4 bases, with 9 bases between them. CDR3 size: 13 residues. The chain's CDR3 is CASSGQGNEKLFF. CDR3 nucleotides: TGCGCCAGCAGTGGTCAGGGTAATGAAAAACTGTTTTTT.